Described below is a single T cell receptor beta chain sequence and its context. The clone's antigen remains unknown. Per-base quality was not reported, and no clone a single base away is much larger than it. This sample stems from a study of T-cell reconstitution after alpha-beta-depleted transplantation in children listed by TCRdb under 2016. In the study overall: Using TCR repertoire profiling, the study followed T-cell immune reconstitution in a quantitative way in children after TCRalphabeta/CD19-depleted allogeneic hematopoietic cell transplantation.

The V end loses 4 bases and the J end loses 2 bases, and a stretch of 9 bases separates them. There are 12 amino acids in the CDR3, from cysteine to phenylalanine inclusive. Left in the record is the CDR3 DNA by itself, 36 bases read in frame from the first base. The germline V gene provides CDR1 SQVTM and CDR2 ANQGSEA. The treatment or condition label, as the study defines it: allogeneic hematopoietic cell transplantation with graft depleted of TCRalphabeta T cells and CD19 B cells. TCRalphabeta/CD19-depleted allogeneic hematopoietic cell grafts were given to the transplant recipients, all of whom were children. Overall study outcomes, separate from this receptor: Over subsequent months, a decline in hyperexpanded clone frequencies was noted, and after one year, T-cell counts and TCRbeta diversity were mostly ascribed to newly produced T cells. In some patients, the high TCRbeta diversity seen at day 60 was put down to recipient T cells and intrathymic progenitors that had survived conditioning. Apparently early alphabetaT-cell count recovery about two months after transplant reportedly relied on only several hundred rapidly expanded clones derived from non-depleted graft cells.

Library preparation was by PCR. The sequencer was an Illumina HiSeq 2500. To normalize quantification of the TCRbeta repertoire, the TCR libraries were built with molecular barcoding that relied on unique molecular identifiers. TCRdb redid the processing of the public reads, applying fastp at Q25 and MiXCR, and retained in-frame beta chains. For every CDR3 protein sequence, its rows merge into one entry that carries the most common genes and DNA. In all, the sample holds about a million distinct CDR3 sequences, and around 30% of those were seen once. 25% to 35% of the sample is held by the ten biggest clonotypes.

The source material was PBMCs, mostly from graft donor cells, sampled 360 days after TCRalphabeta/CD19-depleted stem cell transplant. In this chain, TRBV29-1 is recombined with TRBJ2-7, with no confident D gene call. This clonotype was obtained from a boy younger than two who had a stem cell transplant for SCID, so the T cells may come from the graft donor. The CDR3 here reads CSVGAGTYEQYF. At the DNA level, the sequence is TGCAGCGTTGGGGCAGGCACCTACGAGCAGTACTTC.